This record concerns one T cell receptor (beta chain) sequence. The antigen is undetermined. This entry belongs to a study of cytomegalovirus exposure and HLA in healthy donors. Study results and caveats: In a later analysis, roughly 17,000 TCR beta sequences were associated with HLA alleles at 0.05 false discovery rate. On later analysis, the bulk of CMV-associated TCR beta chains appeared to be HLA-restricted. Many donors carried some public TCRs, although rarity characterized most TCR sequences.

Those who donated were healthy bone marrow donors. 13 Jbeta primers and 60 Vbeta primers were used for the PCR. Profiled with immunoSEQ multiplex PCR; TCRdb holds only in-frame clones, not every one. The sample lists 99,000 or so clones; approximately 12% were seen once. Germline CDR1 SGHRS, CDR2 YFSETQ. V lost 4 bases and J lost 6, with 26 bases in between. There are 18 residues in the CDR3. The chain carries TRBV5-1 and TRBJ2-1; possible D gene TRBD2, 5 bases. The TCR sequence derives from a man aged 35-49 years in good health and CMV-seropositive. Sequenced input: PBMCs. CDR3 loop: CASSQLESLEKLPNEQFF. CDR3 bases: TGCGCCAGCAGCCAACTAGAAAGTCTAGAGAAACTTCCCAATGAGCAGTTCTTC.